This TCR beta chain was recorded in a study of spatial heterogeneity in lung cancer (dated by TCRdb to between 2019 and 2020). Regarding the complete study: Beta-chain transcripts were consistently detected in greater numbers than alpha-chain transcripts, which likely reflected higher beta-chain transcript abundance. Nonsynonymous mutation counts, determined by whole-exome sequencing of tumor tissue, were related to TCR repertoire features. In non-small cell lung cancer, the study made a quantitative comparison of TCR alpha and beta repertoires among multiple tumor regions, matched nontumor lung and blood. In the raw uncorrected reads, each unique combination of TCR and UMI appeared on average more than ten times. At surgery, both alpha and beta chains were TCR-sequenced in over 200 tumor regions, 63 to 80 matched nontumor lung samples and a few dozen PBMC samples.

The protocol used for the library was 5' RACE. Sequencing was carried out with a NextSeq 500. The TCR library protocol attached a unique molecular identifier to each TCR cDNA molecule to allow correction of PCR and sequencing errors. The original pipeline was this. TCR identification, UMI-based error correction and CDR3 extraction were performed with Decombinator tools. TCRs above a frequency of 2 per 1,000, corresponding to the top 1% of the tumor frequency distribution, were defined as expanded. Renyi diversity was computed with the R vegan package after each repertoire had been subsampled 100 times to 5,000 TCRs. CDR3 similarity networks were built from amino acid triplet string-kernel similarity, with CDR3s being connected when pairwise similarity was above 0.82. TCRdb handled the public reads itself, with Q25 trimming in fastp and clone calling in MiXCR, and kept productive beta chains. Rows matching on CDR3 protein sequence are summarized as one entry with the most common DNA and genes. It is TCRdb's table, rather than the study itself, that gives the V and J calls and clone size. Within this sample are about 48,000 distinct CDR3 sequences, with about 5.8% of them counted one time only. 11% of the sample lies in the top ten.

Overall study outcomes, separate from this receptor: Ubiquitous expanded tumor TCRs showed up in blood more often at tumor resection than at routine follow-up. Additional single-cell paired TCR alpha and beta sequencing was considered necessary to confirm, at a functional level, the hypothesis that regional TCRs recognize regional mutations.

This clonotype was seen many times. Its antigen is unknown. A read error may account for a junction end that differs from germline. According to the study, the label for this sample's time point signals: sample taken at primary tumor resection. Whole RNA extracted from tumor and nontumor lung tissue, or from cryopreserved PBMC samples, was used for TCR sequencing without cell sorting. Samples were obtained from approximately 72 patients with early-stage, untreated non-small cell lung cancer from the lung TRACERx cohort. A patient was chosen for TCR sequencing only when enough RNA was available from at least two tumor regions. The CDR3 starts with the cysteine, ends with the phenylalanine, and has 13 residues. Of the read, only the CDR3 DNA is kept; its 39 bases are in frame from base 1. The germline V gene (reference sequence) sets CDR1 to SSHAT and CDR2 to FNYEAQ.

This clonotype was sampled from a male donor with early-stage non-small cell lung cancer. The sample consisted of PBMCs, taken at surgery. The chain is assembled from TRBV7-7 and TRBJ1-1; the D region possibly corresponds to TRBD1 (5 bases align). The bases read TGTGCTAGCAGCTCCGGACAGAACACTGAAGCTTTCTTT. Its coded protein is CASSSGQNTEAFF.